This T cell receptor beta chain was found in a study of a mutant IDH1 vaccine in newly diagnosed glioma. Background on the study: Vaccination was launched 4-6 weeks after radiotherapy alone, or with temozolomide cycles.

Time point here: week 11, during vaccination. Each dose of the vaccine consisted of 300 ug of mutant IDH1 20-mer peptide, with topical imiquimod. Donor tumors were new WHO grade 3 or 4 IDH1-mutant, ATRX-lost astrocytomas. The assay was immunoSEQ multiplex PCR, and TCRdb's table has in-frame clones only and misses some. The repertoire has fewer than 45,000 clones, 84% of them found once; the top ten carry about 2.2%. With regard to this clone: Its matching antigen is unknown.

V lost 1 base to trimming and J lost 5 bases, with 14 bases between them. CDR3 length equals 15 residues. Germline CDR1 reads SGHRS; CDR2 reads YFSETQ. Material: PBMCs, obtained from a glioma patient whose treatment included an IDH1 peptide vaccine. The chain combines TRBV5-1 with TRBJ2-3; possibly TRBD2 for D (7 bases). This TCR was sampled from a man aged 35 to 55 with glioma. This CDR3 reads CASSLWGGAGDTQYF. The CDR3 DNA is TGCGCCAGCAGCTTGTGGGGGGGCGCGGGAGATACGCAGTATTTT.